This T cell receptor (beta chain) was captured in a study of blood T cell repertoires in COVID-19. Study background: The origin of the acute and convalescent COVID-19 samples was the United States, Italy and Spain.

Germline CDR1 is SGHDT and CDR2 is YYEEEE. The CDR3 has 16 amino acids. V lost 4 bases to trimming and J lost 0 bases; unmatched junction nucleotides: 7. Original data processing: Estimates of nucleated cell counts were drawn from the amplification of reference gene primers. Sequenced by immunoSEQ multiplex PCR; TCRdb stores in-frame clones only, minus some. V and J calls and clone size are copied from that table; D and trimming were computed from the DNA. The sample carries roughly 330,000 clones, 88% recorded once. This clonotype was sampled from a man aged 25-45 years who had recovered from COVID-19. The chain employs TRBV5-6 and TRBJ1-5; the match to TRBD1 covers 7 bases. The sample was PBMCs or T cells enriched from blood (not recorded which). The CDR3 sequence: CASSGGTDLSNQPQHF. The CDR3 DNA reads TGTGCCAGCAGCGGAGGGACAGACCTTAGCAATCAGCCCCAGCATTTT.